A selection of T cell receptor beta chains follows, all from one sample in a study of blood T cells in healthy people across ages. One entry per CDR3 protein, called by TCRdb with MiXCR from the 5' RACE reads. The sample lists 2 million or so distinct CDR3 sequences, around half occurring once. The sequencing input was blood. The source is a woman aged 35 to 49 in good health. The CDR3 runs from the conserved cysteine through the conserved F or W. D genes are given only for firm matches. The size of a clone is reported for some rows only, either as once, few or many, or as a class for expanded clones.

TGTGCCACTACGGGGGATGGGGGGGCCAACGTCCTGACTTTC,CATTGDGGANVLTF,few,-,TRBV15,TRBJ2-6
TGTGCCAGCAGCAAAAGGGGGGGCACAGATACGCAGTATTTT,CASSKRGGTDTQYF,-,-,TRBV12-3/TRBV12-4,TRBJ2-3
TGTGCCAGTTACCCGACTTCAGGGACAGTAAACAATGAGCAGTTCTTC,CASYPTSGTVNNEQFF,-,TRBD1,TRBV28,TRBJ2-1
TGTGCCAGCAGCCACCCGAGGGGGGCAGGGGCCTACGAGCAGTACTTC,CASSHPRGAGAYEQYF,-,-,TRBV7-2,TRBJ2-7
TGCAGCGTTGTACGGCAGGGGGCGGCTGGCTACACCTTC,CSVVRQGAAGYTF,few,TRBD1,TRBV29-1,TRBJ1-2
TGCGCCAGCAGCCAATCACAGGGACGGTATCTGTTTTTT,CASSQSQGRYLFF,few,-,TRBV4-3,TRBJ1-4
TGTGCCAGCAGCCAACGACCGGATTACGAGCAGTACTTC,CASSQRPDYEQYF,-,-,TRBV7-8,TRBJ2-7
TGCAGTGCCGAGGTGGGAGGCGAGCAGTACTTC,CSAEVGGEQYF,few,-,TRBV20-1,TRBJ2-7
TGTGCCACCACACAGACAGGTTTTTTCTATGGCTACACCTTC,CATTQTGFFYGYTF,once,-,TRBV28,TRBJ1-2
TGTGCCATCAGTCGGGACACTACTTATGGCTACACCTTC,CAISRDTTYGYTF,-,-,TRBV10-3,TRBJ1-2
TGTGCCAGTAGTAGCGGGGGGGGATACACAGATACGCAGTATTTT,CASSSGGGYTDTQYF,few,TRBD2,TRBV19,TRBJ2-3
TGTGCCAGCGGCCCCCCAGGGAGCCGCGACGAGCAGTACTTC,CASGPPGSRDEQYF,-,-,TRBV6-2/TRBV6-3,TRBJ2-7
TGCGCCAGCAGCCAAGACACAGGGTACACCTACGAGCAGTACTTC,CASSQDTGYTYEQYF,-,-,TRBV4-3,TRBJ2-7
TGTGCCAGCAGTCGGCCGAGCTCTGGGGCCAACGTCCTGACTTTC,CASSRPSSGANVLTF,few,-,TRBV27,TRBJ2-6
TGCGCCAGCAGTGAGTTAACGGGACAGCTAGAGACCCAGTACTTC,CASSELTGQLETQYF,few,TRBD1,TRBV10-2,TRBJ2-5
TGCAGTGCTGTCCGGTCGGGCGGGGGGATGGCAGATACGCAGTATTTT,CSAVRSGGGMADTQYF,-,TRBD2,TRBV20-1,TRBJ2-3
TGTGCCAGCAGCTTAAGGTTAAGGACTAGCGGGGGGCCATCCTACTCCTACAATGAGCAGTTCTTC,CASSLRLRTSGGPSYSYNEQFF,-,TRBD2,TRBV11-2,TRBJ2-1
TGCGCCAGCAGCCAAGAATGGGTAGAGCTGAGGACTAATGAAAAACTGTTTTTT,CASSQEWVELRTNEKLFF,-,-,TRBV4-3,TRBJ1-4
TGTGCCAGCAGCGTAGGGTACAGGGGGGACTCTGGGGCCAACGTCCTGACTTTC,CASSVGYRGDSGANVLTF,-,TRBD1,TRBV9,TRBJ2-6
TGTGCCATAGGACAGGGTAGGGGCCGGCCCCAGCATTTT,CAIGQGRGRPQHF,-,TRBD1,TRBV12-3/TRBV12-4,TRBJ1-5
TGCAGTGCCCCCGAGAGGCCAAGGGAGACCCAGTACTTC,CSAPERPRETQYF,-,-,TRBV20-1,TRBJ2-5
TGTGCCAGCAGCAATCAGGCAGGCTACGAGCAGTACTTC,CASSNQAGYEQYF,-,-,TRBV11-1,TRBJ2-7
TGTGCCAGCAGCCCAATAACCACAGGGCGCCACTATGGCTACACCTTC,CASSPITTGRHYGYTF,-,-,TRBV7-6,TRBJ1-2
TGTGCCAGCGGAGCTGCCCAAGAGACCCAGTACTTC,CASGAAQETQYF,-,-,TRBV6-2/TRBV6-3,TRBJ2-5
TGTGCCAGCAGTCTAGGTGGGGGGATGACCCAAGAGACCCAGTACTTC,CASSLGGGMTQETQYF,few,-,TRBV27,TRBJ2-5
TGTGCCAGCAGCTTCGGGTCTCAGGGCCAAGAGACCCAGTACTTC,CASSFGSQGQETQYF,few,-,TRBV5-4,TRBJ2-5
TGCGCCAGCAGCCAAGATAGGGCAGGGGGCGCAGATACGCAGTATTTT,CASSQDRAGGADTQYF,many,TRBD1,TRBV4-3,TRBJ2-3
TGTGCCAGCAGTTTGGGCTCTGGATTATCCACAGATACGCAGTATTTT,CASSLGSGLSTDTQYF,few,-,TRBV28,TRBJ2-3
TGCAGCGTTGACCGGGAACAAAACATTCAGTACTTC,CSVDREQNIQYF,many,-,TRBV29-1,TRBJ2-4